This TCR beta chain was recovered during a study of blood T cell repertoires in COVID-19. Turning to the study itself: Sources were T cells, B-cell-depleted T cells, or PBMCs; the material itself was cDNA or gDNA.

Those enrolled in Seattle joined during active infection and were followed longitudinally afterward. The assay was immunoSEQ multiplex PCR, and TCRdb's table has in-frame clones only and misses some. The sample has 150,000 to 200,000 clones; 65% to 85% are singletons. CDR3 length equals 16 residues. V was cut by 0 bases and J by 0 bases, with 9 bases left in between. The germline V gene encodes CDR1 SEHNR and CDR2 FQNEAQ (reference sequence). Sequences were obtained from peripheral blood. This chain connects TRBV7-9 to TRBJ2-1; D not certain. The sequence was collected from a woman between 40 and 55 years old with COVID-19, enrolled during active disease. The CDR3 nucleotides are TGTGCCAGCAGCTTAGCCCTAGGATCCTCCTACAATGAGCAGTTCTTC. Protein product: CASSLALGSSYNEQFF.